A single sample is the source of the 12 T cell receptor beta chains below, sequenced in a study of T-cell reconstitution after alpha-beta-depleted transplantation in children (dated by TCRdb to about 2016). Receptors were amplified or captured by PCR. Sequencing instrument: Illumina HiSeq 2500. TCR library preparation used molecular barcoding, with unique molecular identifiers applied to normalize quantification of the TCRbeta repertoire. The public reads were run again by TCRdb, first through fastp at Q25 and then through MiXCR, and only productive beta chains were kept. CDR3 protein sequences are deduplicated, and each keeps its most common genes and DNA. The sample records about 340,000 distinct CDR3 sequences, around 10% of which are singletons. The ten top clones hold around 2.5% of the sample. The material sequenced was PBMCs from the stem cell graft donor, taken from the stem cell graft. The receptor set was obtained from a human donor who donated a stem cell graft to a child with acute lymphoblastic leukemia.

This clonotype was seen a few times. The chain carries TRBV10-3 and TRBJ2-3; 10 positions agree with TRBD2. This CDR3 is built from 17 residues. CDR1 is ENHRY and CDR2 is SYGVKD in the germline V gene. V lost 2 bases to trimming and J lost 4 bases; unmatched junction nucleotides: 9. The CDR3 here is CAISERASGSRPDTQYF. For the CDR3, the DNA is TGTGCCATCAGTGAGAGAGCTAGCGGGAGTCGCCCAGATACGCAGTATTTT.

This clonotype was picked up many times. This chain joins TRBV12-3 or TRBV12-4 and TRBJ2-3; D is unresolved. CDR3 length equals 19 residues. The V end lost 3 bases, the J end lost 1 base, and 23 bases lay between the germline ends. CDR3 in DNA: TGTGCCAGCAGTTTTTTCCCCTGGACGGAAGTCTCTGGCACAGATACGCAGTATTTT. As protein: CASSFFPWTEVSGTDTQYF.

J is TRBJ1-5 and V is TRBV21-1; the tabulated D call, TRBD1, remains unverified against the DNA. TRBV21-1 is a pseudogene segment. CDR3 length: 19 residues. This chain's CDR3 is CASRLLGQGVPRSGQPQHF. For the CDR3, the DNA is TGTGCCAGCAGGCTTTTGGGACAGGGGGTTCCCCGGAGTGGCCAGCCCCAGCATTTT.

This clonotype was recorded a few times. The rearrangement joins TRBV11-1 to TRBJ2-4; the D gene is possibly TRBD1 (5 bases). Per the germline V gene, CDR1 is SGHAT and CDR2 is FQDESV (reference sequence). CDR3 length: 18 amino acids. Trimming pared 3 bases from V and 0 bases from J, leaving 18 bases between. The DNA for the CDR3 is TGTGCCAGCAGCTTCTTGCCAGGGCAGGTAGCAGCCAAAAACATTCAGTACTTC. Protein: CASSFLPGQVAAKNIQYF.

The chain recombines TRBV7-2 with TRBJ2-3; a weak D match, TRBD2 (5 bases). The length of the CDR3 is 16 residues. CDR1 and CDR2 (germline): SGHTA, FQGNSA. The germline V and J ends were trimmed by 3 bases and 2 bases, with 15 bases remaining between them. The CDR3 region is CASSFGIFSDTDTQYF. DNA of the CDR3: TGTGCCAGCAGCTTTGGCATCTTTAGCGACACAGATACGCAGTATTTT.

This clonotype was seen more than once but under ten times. This rearrangement joins TRBV5-6 to TRBJ1-2, with D maybe TRBD1 (5 bases). Germline V lookup: CDR1 SGHDT, CDR2 YYEEEE. Deletions cut 0 bases from V and 5 bases from J, with 11 bases between. This CDR3 is 14 amino acids long. The CDR3 DNA reads as TGTGCCAGCAGCTTGGGGTGGCAGGGATATGGCTACACCTTC. Protein product: CASSLGWQGYGYTF.

In its sample, this clonotype was seen a few times. The V and J genes are TRBV5-1 and TRBJ2-5, with 14 bases fitting TRBD2. The V gene's germline CDR1 is SGHRS and CDR2 YFSETQ. The CDR3 is made up of 16 amino acids. V lost 4 bases, J lost 3 bases, and 5 bases stayed unmatched. Here the CDR3 DNA reads TGCGCCAGCAGCGGAGGGACTAGCGGGAGCGAAGAGACCCAGTACTTC. Translation: CASSGGTSGSEETQYF.

This clonotype has only a few counts. The genes are TRBV28 and TRBJ2-1, with a possible D match to TRBD2 (5 bases). The germline gives CDR1 MDHEN, CDR2 SYDVKM. Trimming left V 7 bases short and J 2 bases short, with 12 bases between. This CDR3 region has 14 residues. CDR3 bases: TGTGCCAGCAAGTCTGCCGGGACCTACAATGAGCAGTTCTTC. It codes for CASKSAGTYNEQFF.

The chain is built from TRBV28 and TRBJ2-7; D gene ambiguous. Per germline, CDR1 MDHEN and CDR2 SYDVKM. The CDR3 runs to 11 residues. V dropped 3 bases and J dropped 8 bases, with 8 bases sitting between them. As DNA, the CDR3 is TGTGCCAGCAGTTTCTCCGGACAGCAGTACTTC. This gives the protein CASSFSGQQYF.

The rearrangement uses TRBV7-2 and TRBJ2-1; 11 positions match TRBD2. Germline V gene data show CDR1 as SGHTA and CDR2 as FQGNSA. With V trimmed by 5 bases and J by 0 bases, 6 bases remained unmatched. The CDR3 extends over 17 amino acids. As DNA, the CDR3 is TGTGCCAGCAGCGCCCGACTAGCGGGGAGCTCCTACAATGAGCAGTTCTTC. It yields the protein CASSARLAGSSYNEQFF.

The chain links TRBV7-9 to TRBJ1-1, with a tentative D call TRBD1 (5 bases). CDR1 is SEHNR and CDR2 is FQNEAQ in the germline V gene (reference sequence). This CDR3 spans 16 amino acids. The V end lost 5 bases, the J end lost 1 base, and 17 bases lay between the germline ends. The CDR3: CASSLEPGLPNTEAFF. CDR3 sequence (DNA): TGTGCCAGCAGCCTCGAACCGGGACTGCCGAACACTGAAGCTTTCTTT.

The chain carries TRBV27 and TRBJ2-7; 7 bases line up with TRBD2. With V trimmed by 3 bases and J by 0 bases, 5 bases remained unmatched. Germline assignment: CDR1 MNHEY and CDR2 SMNVEV (reference sequence). This CDR3 comprises 15 residues. The CDR3 DNA follows: TGTGCCAGCAGTTTGCGGGGGTTCGGCTCCTACGAGCAGTACTTC. This codes for CASSLRGFGSYEQYF.